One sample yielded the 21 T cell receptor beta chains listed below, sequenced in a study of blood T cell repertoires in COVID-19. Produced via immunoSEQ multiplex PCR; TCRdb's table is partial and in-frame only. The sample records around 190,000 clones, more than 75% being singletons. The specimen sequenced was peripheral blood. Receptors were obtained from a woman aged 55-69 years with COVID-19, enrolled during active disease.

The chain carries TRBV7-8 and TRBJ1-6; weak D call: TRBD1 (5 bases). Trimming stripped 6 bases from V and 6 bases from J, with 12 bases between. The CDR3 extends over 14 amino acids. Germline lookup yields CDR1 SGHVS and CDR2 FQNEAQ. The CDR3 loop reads CASSSRQFNSPLHF. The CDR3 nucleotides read TGTGCCAGCAGTTCCCGACAGTTTAATTCACCCCTCCACTTT.

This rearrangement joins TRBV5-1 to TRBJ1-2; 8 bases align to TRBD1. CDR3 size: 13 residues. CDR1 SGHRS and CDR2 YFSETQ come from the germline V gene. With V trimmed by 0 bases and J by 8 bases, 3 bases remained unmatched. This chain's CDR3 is CASSLGRGQGYTF. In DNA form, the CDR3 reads TGCGCCAGCAGCTTGGGCAGGGGGCAAGGCTACACCTTC.

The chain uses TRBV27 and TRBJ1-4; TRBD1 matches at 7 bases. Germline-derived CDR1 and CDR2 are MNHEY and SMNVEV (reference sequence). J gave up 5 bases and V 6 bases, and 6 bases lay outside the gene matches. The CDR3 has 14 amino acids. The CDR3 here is CASRASGGNEKLFF. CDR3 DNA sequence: TGTGCCAGCAGAGCTTCAGGGGGAAATGAAAAACTGTTTTTT.

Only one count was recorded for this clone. CDR3 residues: CASSASTDTQYF. DNA for the CDR3: TGTGCCAGTAGCGCAAGCACAGATACGCAGTATTTT. The rearrangement links TRBV28 to TRBJ2-3; possible D gene TRBD2, 5 bases. Germline CDR1 MDHEN, CDR2 SYDVKM. This CDR3 is built from 12 residues. Trimming cost V 9 bases and J 0 bases, with 7 bases left between them.

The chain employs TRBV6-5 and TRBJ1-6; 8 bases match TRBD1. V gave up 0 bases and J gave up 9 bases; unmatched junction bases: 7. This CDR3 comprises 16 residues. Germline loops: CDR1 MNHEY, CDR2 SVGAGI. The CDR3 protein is CASSYSEQGAFSPLHF. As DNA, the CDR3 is TGTGCCAGCAGTTACTCGGAGCAGGGGGCTTTTTCACCCCTCCACTTT.

For the CDR3, the DNA is TGTGCCAGTAGTATAGCGGGGGGGACAGATACGCAGTATTTT. Residues: CASSIAGGTDTQYF. The rearrangement joins TRBV19 to TRBJ2-3, with 8 bases that match TRBD2. The CDR3 is 14 residues long. V shed 1 base and J 3 bases; nucleotides not matched to a gene: 0. Per the germline V gene, CDR1 is LNHDA and CDR2 is SQIVND (reference sequence).

The CDR3 reads CASSLGASSSYEQYV. DNA for the CDR3: TGTGCCAGCAGCTTAGGAGCAAGCTCCTCCTACGAGCAGTACGTC. The chain joins TRBV11-2 to TRBJ2-7; no definite D call. Germline CDR1 is SGHAT and CDR2 is FQNNGV. The CDR3 is made up of 15 amino acids. V lost 1 base and J 0 bases, leaving 10 bases between the germline ends.

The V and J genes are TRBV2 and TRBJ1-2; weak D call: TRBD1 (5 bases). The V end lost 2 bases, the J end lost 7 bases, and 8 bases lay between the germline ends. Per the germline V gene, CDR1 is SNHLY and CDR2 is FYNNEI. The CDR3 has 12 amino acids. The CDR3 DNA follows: TGTGCCAGCAGTGAACAGGGAATTGGCTACACCTTC. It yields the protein CASSEQGIGYTF. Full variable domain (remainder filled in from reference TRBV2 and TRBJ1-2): EPEVTQTPSHQVTQMGQEVILRCVPISNHLYFYWYRQILGQKVEFLVSFYNNEISEKSEIFDDQFSVERPDGSNFTLKIRSTKLEDSAMYFCASSEQGIGYTFGSGTRLTVV.

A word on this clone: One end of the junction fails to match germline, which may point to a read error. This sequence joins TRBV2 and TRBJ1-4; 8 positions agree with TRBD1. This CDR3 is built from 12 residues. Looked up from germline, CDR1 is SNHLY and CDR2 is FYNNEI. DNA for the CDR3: TGTGCCAGCAGTGACCGGACAGGGCGTGGTATTTTT. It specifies CASSDRTGRGIF.

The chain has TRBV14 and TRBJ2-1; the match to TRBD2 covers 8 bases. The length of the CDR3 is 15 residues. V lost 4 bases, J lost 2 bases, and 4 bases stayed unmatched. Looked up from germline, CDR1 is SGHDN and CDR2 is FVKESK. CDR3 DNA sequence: TGTGCCAGCAGCCTCAGCGGGGGCCCCTACAATGAGCAGTTCTTC. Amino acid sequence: CASSLSGGPYNEQFF.

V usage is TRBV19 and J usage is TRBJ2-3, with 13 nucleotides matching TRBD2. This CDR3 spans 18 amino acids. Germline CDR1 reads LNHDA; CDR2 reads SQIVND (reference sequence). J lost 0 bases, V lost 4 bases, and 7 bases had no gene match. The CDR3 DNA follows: TGTGCCAGTAGTACGACTAGCGGGAGGCCCTCTAGCACAGATACGCAGTATTTT. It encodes CASSTTSGRPSSTDTQYF.

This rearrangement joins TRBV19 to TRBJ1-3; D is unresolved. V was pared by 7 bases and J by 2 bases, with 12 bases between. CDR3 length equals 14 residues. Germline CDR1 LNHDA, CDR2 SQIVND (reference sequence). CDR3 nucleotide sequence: TGTGCCAGTAAGACTCTAACGGCTGGAAACACCATATATTTT. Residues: CASKTLTAGNTIYF.

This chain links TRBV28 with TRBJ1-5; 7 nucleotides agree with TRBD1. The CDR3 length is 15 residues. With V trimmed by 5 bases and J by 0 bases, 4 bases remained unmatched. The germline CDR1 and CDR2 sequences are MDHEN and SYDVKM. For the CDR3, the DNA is TGTGCCAGCAGTCGACAGGGAAGTAGCAATCAGCCCCAGCATTTT. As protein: CASSRQGSSNQPQHF.

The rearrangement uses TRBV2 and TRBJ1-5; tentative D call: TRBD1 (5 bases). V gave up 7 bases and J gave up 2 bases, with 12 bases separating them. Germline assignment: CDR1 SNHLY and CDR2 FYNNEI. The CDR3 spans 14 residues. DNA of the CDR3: TGTGCCAGCACTGACCCGGGGGGCAATCAGCCCCAGCATTTT. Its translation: CASTDPGGNQPQHF.

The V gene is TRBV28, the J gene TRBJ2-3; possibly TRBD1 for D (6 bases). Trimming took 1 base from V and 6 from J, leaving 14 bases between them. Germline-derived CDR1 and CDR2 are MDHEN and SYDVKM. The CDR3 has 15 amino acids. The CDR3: CASSLSGTGKDTQYF. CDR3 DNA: TGTGCCAGCAGTTTATCAGGTACAGGGAAGGATACGCAGTATTTT.

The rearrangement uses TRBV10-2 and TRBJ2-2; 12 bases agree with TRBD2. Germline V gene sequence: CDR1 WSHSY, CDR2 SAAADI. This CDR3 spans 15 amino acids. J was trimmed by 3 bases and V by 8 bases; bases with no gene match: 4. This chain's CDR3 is CASWTSGDYTGELFF. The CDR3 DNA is TGCGCCAGCTGGACTAGCGGGGACTACACCGGGGAGCTGTTTTTT.

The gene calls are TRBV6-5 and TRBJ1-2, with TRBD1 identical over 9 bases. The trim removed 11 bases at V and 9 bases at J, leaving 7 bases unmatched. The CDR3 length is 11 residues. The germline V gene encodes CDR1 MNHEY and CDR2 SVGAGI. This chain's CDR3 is CAGTGGASYTF. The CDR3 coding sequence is TGTGCCGGTACAGGGGGCGCGAGCTACACCTTC.

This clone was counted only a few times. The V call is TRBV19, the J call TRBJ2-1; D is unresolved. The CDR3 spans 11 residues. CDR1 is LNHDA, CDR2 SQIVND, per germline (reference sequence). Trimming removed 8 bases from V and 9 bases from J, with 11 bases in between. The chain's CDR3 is CASSTYTEQFF. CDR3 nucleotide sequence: TGTGCCAGTTCGACTTATACTGAGCAGTTCTTC.

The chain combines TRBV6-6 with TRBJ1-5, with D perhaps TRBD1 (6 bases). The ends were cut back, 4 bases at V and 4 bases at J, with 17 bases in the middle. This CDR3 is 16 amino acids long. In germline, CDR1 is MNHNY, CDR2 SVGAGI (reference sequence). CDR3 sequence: CASSSLPNQGNQPQHF. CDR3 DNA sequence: TGTGCCAGCAGTTCCCTCCCCAATCAGGGGAATCAGCCCCAGCATTTT.

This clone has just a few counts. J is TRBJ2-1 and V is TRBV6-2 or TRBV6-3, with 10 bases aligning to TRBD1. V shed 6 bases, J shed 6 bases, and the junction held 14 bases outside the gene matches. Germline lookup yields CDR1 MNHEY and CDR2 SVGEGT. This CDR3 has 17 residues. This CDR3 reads CASRPRQGAGRGNEQFF. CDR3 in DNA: TGTGCCAGCAGACCTAGACAGGGGGCAGGTAGGGGCAATGAGCAGTTCTTC.

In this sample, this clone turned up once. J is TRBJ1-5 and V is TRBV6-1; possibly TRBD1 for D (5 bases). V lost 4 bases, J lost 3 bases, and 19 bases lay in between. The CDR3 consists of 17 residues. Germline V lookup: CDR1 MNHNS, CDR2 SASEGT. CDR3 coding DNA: TGTGCCAGCAGTGTTCGCCGAGACAGCTTAAACAATCAGCCCCAGCATTTT. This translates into CASSVRRDSLNNQPQHF.